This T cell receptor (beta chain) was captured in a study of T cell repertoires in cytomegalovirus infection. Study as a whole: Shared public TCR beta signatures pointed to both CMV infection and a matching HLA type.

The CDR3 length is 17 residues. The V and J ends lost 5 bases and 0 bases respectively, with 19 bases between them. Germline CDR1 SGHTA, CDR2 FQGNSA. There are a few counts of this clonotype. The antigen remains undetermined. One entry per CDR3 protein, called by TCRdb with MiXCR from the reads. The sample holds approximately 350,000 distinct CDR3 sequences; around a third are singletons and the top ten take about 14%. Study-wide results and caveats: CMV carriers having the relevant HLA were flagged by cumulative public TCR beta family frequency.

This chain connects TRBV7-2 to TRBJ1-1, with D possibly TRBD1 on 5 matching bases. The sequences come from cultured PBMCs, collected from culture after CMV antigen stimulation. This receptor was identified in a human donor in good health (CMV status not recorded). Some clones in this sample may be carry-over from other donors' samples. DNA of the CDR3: TGTGCCAGCAGCCCGAGGGGTCAAACCCCTATGAACACTGAAGCTTTCTTT. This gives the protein CASSPRGQTPMNTEAFF.